This is a list of T cell receptor beta chains from one sample in a study of control samples from healthy donors and cancer patients. Data came from immunoSEQ multiplex PCR; TCRdb stores just in-frame clones and leaves some out. The table shows 150,000 to 200,000 clones, with 90% to 95% occurring only once. The specimen sequenced was blood. These receptors were obtained from a woman younger than 45 in good health. Each CDR3 is given with its conserved first and last residue. D genes are given only for firm matches. Clone size is shown for a subset of rows, as once, few, many or a class of expanded clone.

abundance,d_gene,v_gene,j_gene,CDR3nt,CDR3aa
-,-,TRBV25-1,TRBJ2-1,TGTGCCAGCAATGAGCAGTTCTTC,CASNEQFF
-,-,TRBV2,TRBJ1-1,TGTGCCAGCAGTGAGGAGGGGCTCACTGAAGCTTTCTTT,CASSEEGLTEAFF
-,-,TRBV4-2,TRBJ1-5,TGTGCCAGCAGCCAAGAGGTATCGGGGGGCAGCAATCAGCCCCAGCATTTT,CASSQEVSGGSNQPQHF
-,-,TRBV11-3,TRBJ2-7,TGTGCCAGCAGCTTATACGGCAGGGACGAGCAGTACTTC,CASSLYGRDEQYF
-,TRBD1,TRBV14,TRBJ1-4,TGTGCCAGCAGCCGGGACAGGGGCGAAAAACTGTTTTTT,CASSRDRGEKLFF
-,-,TRBV28,TRBJ1-4,TGTGCCAGCAGTTTATTGGCCGAAAAACTGTTTTTT,CASSLLAEKLFF
-,-,TRBV11-2,TRBJ1-1,TGTGCCAGCACCTCCCCAGTAGCTCCGAACACTGAAGCTTTCTTT,CASTSPVAPNTEAFF
-,-,TRBV11-1,TRBJ2-3,TGTGCCAGCAGACAGACTAGTATTTCGGCAGATACGCAGTATTTT,CASRQTSISADTQYF
-,-,TRBV11-2,TRBJ1-1,TGTGCCAGCAGCTTAGATGGGGGGCTAAAAGCTTTCTTT,CASSLDGGLKAFF
-,-,TRBV6-5,TRBJ2-2,TGTGCCAGCAGTTCAACATACACCGGGGAGCTGTTTTTT,CASSSTYTGELFF
-,-,TRBV24-1,TRBJ1-1,TGTGCCACCAGTGACACAGGGATAACTGAAGCTTTCTTT,CATSDTGITEAFF
-,-,TRBV3-1/TRBV3-2,TRBJ1-2,TGTGCCAGCAGCCAAGTTCAGGGAGTGGGGGGCTACACCTTC,CASSQVQGVGGYTF
-,-,TRBV28,TRBJ2-5,TGTGCCAGCAGGCAGGGGTTTGGGGAGACCCAGTACTTC,CASRQGFGETQYF
-,TRBD2,TRBV29-1,TRBJ2-3,TGCAGCGTTGAAGATCGTACTAGCGGGAGGTCAGATACGCAGTATTTT,CSVEDRTSGRSDTQYF
-,-,TRBV28,TRBJ2-1,TGTGCCAGCAGCCCCGGGTGGGACTACAATGAGCAGTTCTTC,CASSPGWDYNEQFF
-,-,TRBV29-1,TRBJ2-5,TGCAGCGTTGATCGGCCAGAACAAGAGACCCAGTACTTC,CSVDRPEQETQYF
-,-,TRBV7-2,TRBJ1-2,TGTGCCAGCAGCTTAGGGGGGATGGTTGGCTACACCTTC,CASSLGGMVGYTF
-,-,TRBV28,TRBJ1-6,TGTGCCAGCAGAAACCAGGGTGGGACCTATAATTCACCCCTCCACTTT,CASRNQGGTYNSPLHF
few,-,TRBV5-1,TRBJ1-1,TGCGCCAGCAGCTTGGGAAGGTTTGGAACTGAAGCTTTCTTT,CASSLGRFGTEAFF
-,-,TRBV11-1,TRBJ2-4,TGTGCCAGCAGCCCCGTGGGGGGCGGGTCCAAAAACATTCAGTACTTC,CASSPVGGGSKNIQYF
-,-,TRBV6-5,TRBJ1-1,TGTGCCAGCAGTTACTCGATCCCCCAGCGGACCACTGAAGCTTTCTTT,CASSYSIPQRTTEAFF
few,-,TRBV30,TRBJ2-3,TGTGCCTGGAGTAGCAGGACAGTTAGACTAGTGGTTCATACGCAGTATTTT,CAWSSRTVRLVVHTQYF
-,TRBD1,TRBV7-2,TRBJ1-4,TGTGCCAGCAGCTCACAGGGGGCTCCTAATGAAAAACTGTTTTTT,CASSSQGAPNEKLFF
-,TRBD2,TRBV30,TRBJ2-7,TGTGCCTGGAGGAGGACTAGCGGGAGCCCCGAGCAGTACTTC,CAWRRTSGSPEQYF
-,-,TRBV11-2,TRBJ1-5,TGTGCCAGCAGCTTACCGAATCAGCCCCAGCATTTT,CASSLPNQPQHF
-,TRBD2,TRBV25-1,TRBJ2-1,TGTGCCAGCAGACTAGCGGGAGGGACCAATGAGCAGTTCTTC,CASRLAGGTNEQFF
-,TRBD2,TRBV15,TRBJ2-7,TGTGCCACCAGCAGAGGTGGGGGAGGAGCGGGGGGCTACGAGCAGTACTTC,CATSRGGGGAGGYEQYF
-,-,TRBV19,TRBJ1-1,TGTGCCAGTAGGAACAGGGTACCGATTACTGAAGCTTTCTTT,CASRNRVPITEAFF
-,-,TRBV28,TRBJ2-7,TGTGCCAGCAGTTTAGGGCAGACCCTTTCCGAGCAGTACTTC,CASSLGQTLSEQYF
-,-,TRBV5-8,TRBJ2-4,TGTGCCAGCACCCTGACGGATCTAGCCAAAAACATTCAGTACTTC,CASTLTDLAKNIQYF
-,-,TRBV7-3,TRBJ1-1,TGTGCCAGCAGCTTAGGGGGACAGAACACTGAAGCTTTCTTT,CASSLGGQNTEAFF
-,-,TRBV7-9,TRBJ1-5,TGTGCCAGCAGCTTAACAGGACAGAGCAATCAGCCCCAGCATTTT,CASSLTGQSNQPQHF
-,-,TRBV5-1,TRBJ1-1,TGCGCCAGCAGCTTGGGGTCGAACACTGAAGCTTTCTTT,CASSLGSNTEAFF
-,-,TRBV15,TRBJ2-7,TGTGCCACCAGCAGAGCAGAGGCCTACTCCTACGAGCAGTACTTC,CATSRAEAYSYEQYF
-,TRBD1,TRBV6-6,TRBJ1-5,TGTGCCAGCAGACCGGGACAGGGGGCTCTCAATCAGCCCCAGCATTTT,CASRPGQGALNQPQHF
once,-,TRBV28,TRBJ1-3,TGTGCCAGCAGTCCGGCCGGAAACTCTGGAAACACCATATATTTT,CASSPAGNSGNTIYF
-,-,TRBV21-1,TRBJ2-7,TGTGCCAGCAGCAAAGGACTCTACGAGCAGTACTTC,CASSKGLYEQYF
-,TRBD2,TRBV18,TRBJ2-1,TGTGCCAGCTCACTAGAGATAGCGGGACCCTACAATGAGCAGTTCTTC,CASSLEIAGPYNEQFF
-,-,TRBV5-6,TRBJ2-5,TGTGCCAGCAGCTTGGAAGGGGCGCAGACCCAGTACTTC,CASSLEGAQTQYF
-,-,TRBV9,TRBJ1-2,TGTGCCAGCAGCGTACATGAAGGGGCTGACTATGGCTACACCTTC,CASSVHEGADYGYTF